This T cell receptor (beta chain) originates from a study of T cells expressing NK-cell markers. Overall study context: Sorted CD3+CD56-NKG2C+, CD3+CD56+NKG2C- and CD3+CD56+NKG2C+ T cells were the source of the TCR beta repertoires. Among eight sequenced donors, seven carried HCMV seropositivity while one was seronegative. Whole-study results and caveats: Among a handful of donors, these clonotypes also ranked first in the CD3+CD56-NKG2C+ fraction.

What made the TCR beta cDNA was 5'RACE template switching with UMIs. From its re-call of the 5' RACE reads, TCRdb lists each CDR3 protein once, without DNA. The sample has 200,000 to 300,000 distinct CDR3 sequences, and its top ten clones hold about 4.2%. A word on this clonotype: Its target is not known.

Sample: blood T cells: a sorted CD56 or NKG2C T cell subset, CD4+ or CD8+ T cells, or bulk PBMC T cells (not recorded which). This clonotype was sampled from a woman between 18 and 70 years old in good health.

The CDR3 reads CASSFHGNEGNNEQFF. This chain connects TRBV5-1 to TRBJ2-1; TCRdb indicates TRBD1, and absent DNA this call remains unverified. CDR3 length: 16 residues. From germline, CDR1 is SGHRS and CDR2 YFSETQ.